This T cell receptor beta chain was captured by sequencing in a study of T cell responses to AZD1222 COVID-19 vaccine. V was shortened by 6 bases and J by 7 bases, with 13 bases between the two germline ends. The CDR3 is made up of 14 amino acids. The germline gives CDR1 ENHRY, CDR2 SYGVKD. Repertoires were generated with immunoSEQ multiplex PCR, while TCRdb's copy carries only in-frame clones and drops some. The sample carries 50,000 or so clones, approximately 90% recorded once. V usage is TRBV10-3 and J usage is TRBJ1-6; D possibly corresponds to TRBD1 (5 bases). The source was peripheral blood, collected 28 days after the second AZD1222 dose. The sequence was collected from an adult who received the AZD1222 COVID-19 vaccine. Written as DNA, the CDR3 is TGTGCCATCAGCCCCCGGGACCCCAATTCACCCCTCCACTTT. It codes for CAISPRDPNSPLHF.